This TCR beta chain was observed in a study of blood T cell repertoires in COVID-19. The overall study: Sources were T cells, B-cell-depleted T cells, or PBMCs; the material itself was cDNA or gDNA.

Here immunoSEQ multiplex PCR was the method, and the copy in TCRdb shows in-frame clones only, minus some. The data show about 250,000 clones, 80% to 90% seen once. This clone appeared once. The ends lost 4 bases at V and 1 base at J; junction bases unmatched: 7. The V gene's germline CDR1 is SGHNT and CDR2 YENEEA. The CDR3 covers 16 residues. In terms of age and location, participants ranged from roughly 18 to 90 years and lived in around 22 US areas. Two consecutive negative NP/OP PCR tests, clearance, or resolved symptoms defined Cohort 3 recovery. The source material was PBMCs or T cells enriched from blood (not recorded which). This receptor was obtained from a woman between 18 and 29 years old who had recovered from COVID-19. The V call is TRBV11-3, the J call TRBJ2-3; 8 bases line up with TRBD2. CDR3 coding DNA: TGTGCCAGCAGCTCCGGTCAAGCGGGGGGCACAGATACGCAGTATTTT. It codes for CASSSGQAGGTDTQYF.